This TCR beta chain was documented in a study of metastatic and nonmetastatic thyroid tumors. None of the patients had undergone any treatment ahead of thyroid surgery. The CDR3 consists of 16 residues. The germline V gene has CDR1 DFQATT and CDR2 SNEGSKA (reference sequence). Trimming removed 5 bases from V and 4 bases from J, with 23 bases in between. There are many counts of this clone. As yet, its antigen is unknown. Study findings and constraints: Reportedly, malignant thyroid tumors had significantly higher TCR beta diversity than benign nodules, in blood and tumor.

Authors' methods: What underpinned the distant-metastasis classifier for papillary thyroid cancer was the set of CDR3 differences across clinicopathological groups. TCRdb re-analyzed the PCR reads using MiXCR. TCRdb, not the original authors, processed these V and J calls. The sample carries approximately 21,000 clones, 18% recorded once. The chain is built from TRBV20-1 and TRBJ1-1; no reliable D call. The TCR was taken from a male donor with papillary thyroid cancer or a benign thyroid nodule (not recorded which). Some clones in this sample may be carry-over from other donors' samples. Material for sequencing was blood. The DNA for the CDR3 is TGCAGTGCTTCCCCGGCCGTGGGGATGGTTAGCACTGAAGCTTTCTTT. Protein sequence: CSASPAVGMVSTEAFF.